Listed below are T cell receptor beta chains from one sample, sequenced in a study of blood T cell repertoires in COVID-19. Repertoires were generated with immunoSEQ multiplex PCR, while TCRdb's copy carries only in-frame clones and drops some. The repertoire holds 200,000 to 250,000 clones, with roughly 90% as singletons. Sequenced: peripheral blood. These receptors were taken from a man between 60 and 75 years old with COVID-19, enrolled during active disease. Each CDR3 is given with its conserved first and last residue. D genes are given only for firm matches. Size values are once, few and many counts, or a class for expanded clones, and some rows have none.

clone_size	v_call	j_call	d_call	cdr3_aa	cdr3_nt
.	TRBV27	TRBJ2-3	TRBD2	CASSLLLAGGTITQYF	TGTGCCAGCAGTTTATTATTAGCGGGAGGGACCATTACGCAGTATTTT
.	TRBV18	TRBJ2-1	TRBD2	CASSQVSGADEQFF	TGTGCCAGCTCACAAGTCAGCGGGGCCGATGAGCAGTTCTTC
.	TRBV14	TRBJ2-3	.	CASSQGGTSGDTQYF	TGTGCCAGCAGCCAAGGCGGAACCTCAGGGGATACGCAGTATTTT
.	TRBV12-3/TRBV12-4	TRBJ1-1	TRBD1	CASSLDRGQPSSF	TGTGCCAGCAGTTTAGACAGGGGCCAACCTTCATCCTTT
.	TRBV9	TRBJ2-2	TRBD1	CASSSRTGNTGELFF	TGTGCCAGCAGCTCCCGGACAGGGAACACCGGGGAGCTGTTTTTT
.	TRBV7-3	TRBJ1-1	.	CASSLGVGTEAFF	TGTGCCAGCAGCTTAGGAGTAGGCACTGAAGCTTTCTTT
.	TRBV7-9	TRBJ1-5	.	CASSAQTDQPQHF	TGTGCCAGCAGCGCACAAACCGATCAGCCCCAGCATTTT
.	TRBV7-2	TRBJ1-2	TRBD1	CASTLPGQGAYGYTF	TGTGCCAGCACCTTACCGGGACAGGGGGCGTATGGCTACACCTTC
.	TRBV2	TRBJ1-5	.	CASSENRRGQPQHF	TGTGCCAGCAGTGAAAATCGGCGCGGCCAGCCCCAGCATTTT
.	TRBV7-3	TRBJ2-1	TRBD2	CASSLSSGSYNEQFF	TGTGCCAGCAGCTTATCTAGCGGTTCCTACAATGAGCAGTTCTTC
.	TRBV18	TRBJ2-5	.	CASSPRISQGKETQYF	TGTGCCAGCTCACCACGTATTTCGCAGGGAAAAGAGACCCAGTACTTC
.	TRBV25-1	TRBJ2-5	.	CASSSGGRLEETQYF	TGTGCCAGCAGCTCAGGGGGGAGATTGGAAGAGACCCAGTACTTC
.	TRBV7-7	TRBJ1-4	.	CASSHRGTNEKLFF	TGTGCTAGCAGCCACCGGGGAACTAATGAAAAACTGTTTTTT
.	TRBV7-2	TRBJ1-6	TRBD1	CASSPQGTGNIITLHF	TGTGCCAGCAGCCCACAGGGGACAGGGAACATTATAACCCTCCACTTT
.	TRBV6-5	TRBJ1-1	TRBD1	CASRGTGGLKAFF	TGTGCCAGCAGGGGGACAGGGGGGCTCAAAGCTTTCTTT
.	TRBV11-2	TRBJ1-3	.	CASSHAGAKGNTIYF	TGTGCCAGCAGCCACGCAGGGGCGAAAGGAAACACCATATATTTT
.	TRBV24-1	TRBJ2-3	.	CATSDSGLKTDTQYF	TGTGCCACCAGTGATTCGGGGTTGAAGACAGATACGCAGTATTTT
.	TRBV7-7	TRBJ2-7	.	CASSLEGGRVDEQYF	TGTGCTAGCAGCTTAGAGGGGGGGCGCGTCGACGAGCAGTACTTC
once	TRBV7-6	TRBJ1-6	TRBD1	CASSLQDRGQGSPLHF	TGTGCCAGCAGCTTACAAGACAGGGGGCAAGGGTCACCCCTCCACTTT
.	TRBV28	TRBJ2-7	TRBD1	CASSVTGTGTYEQYF	TGTGCCAGCAGTGTTACCGGGACAGGGACCTACGAGCAGTACTTC
.	TRBV5-6	TRBJ2-3	TRBD1	CASSLAYQGAVADTQYF	TGTGCCAGCAGCTTGGCCTACCAGGGGGCGGTGGCAGATACGCAGTATTTT
.	TRBV19	TRBJ1-2	.	CASRASGAAYGYTF	TGTGCCAGTAGAGCTTCAGGGGCAGCCTATGGCTACACCTTC
.	TRBV7-8	TRBJ2-7	.	CASSPQAYRSYEQYF	TGTGCCAGCAGCCCCCAAGCGTATCGTAGCTACGAGCAGTACTTC
.	TRBV19	TRBJ1-3	.	CASRAGGNTIYF	TGTGCCAGTAGGGCAGGGGGAAACACCATATATTTT
.	TRBV18	TRBJ2-1	.	CASSPRRNEQFF	TGTGCCAGCTCACCACGGCGGAATGAGCAGTTCTTC
.	TRBV30	TRBJ1-6	TRBD1	CAGRDRTNSPLHF	TGTGCCGGGAGGGACAGGACAAATTCACCCCTCCACTTT
.	TRBV6-5	TRBJ1-2	.	CASSYVGQTQHGYTF	TGTGCCAGCAGTTACGTCGGACAGACCCAACATGGCTACACCTTC
.	TRBV15	TRBJ2-7	.	CATSRTFTSSYEQYF	TGTGCCACCAGCAGGACGTTTACTAGCTCCTACGAGCAGTACTTC
.	TRBV5-1	TRBJ2-1	TRBD1	CASSLGGRGNEQFF	TGCGCCAGCAGCTTGGGAGGCAGGGGGAATGAGCAGTTCTTC
.	TRBV3-1/TRBV3-2	TRBJ1-1	TRBD1	CASSRWPGQASEAFF	TGTGCCAGCAGCCGATGGCCCGGACAGGCTAGTGAAGCTTTCTTT
.	TRBV7-9	TRBJ2-7	TRBD1	CASSPATGKGQYF	TGTGCCAGCAGCCCTGCGACAGGGAAAGGACAGTACTTC
.	TRBV28	TRBJ2-7	.	CASSPGDSTYEQYF	TGTGCCAGCAGTCCAGGGGATTCGACCTACGAGCAGTACTTC
.	TRBV12-1	TRBJ2-1	.	CASSTGQGDNEQFF	TGTGCCAGCAGCACAGGACAGGGGGACAATGAGCAGTTCTTC
.	TRBV14	TRBJ1-2	.	CASSQDRLFRGSGYTF	TGTGCCAGCAGCCAAGATCGACTGTTTAGGGGTAGTGGCTACACCTTC
.	TRBV2	TRBJ1-2	.	CASSGGRPNYGYTF	TGTGCCAGCAGTGGAGGCAGACCAAACTATGGCTACACCTTC
once	TRBV10-2	TRBJ1-1	.	CASSETGEAFF	TGCGCCAGCAGTGAGACAGGTGAAGCTTTCTTT
.	TRBV19	TRBJ2-4	TRBD1	CASQSWTGDIQYF	TGTGCCAGTCAAAGTTGGACAGGGGACATTCAGTACTTC
.	TRBV24-1	TRBJ2-2	TRBD2	CATSDSSGRAGTGELFF	TGTGCCACCAGTGATTCTAGCGGGAGGGCCGGCACCGGGGAGCTGTTTTTT
.	TRBV6-5	TRBJ2-1	.	CASRSGTNHNEQFF	TGTGCCAGCAGAAGCGGCACGAACCACAATGAGCAGTTCTTC
.	TRBV7-3	TRBJ2-2	.	CASSLTARVDGELFF	TGTGCCAGCAGCTTAACGGCCAGGGTCGACGGGGAGCTGTTTTTT
.	TRBV5-1	TRBJ2-7	TRBD2	CASRQREGWGEQYF	TGCGCCAGCAGACAGCGGGAGGGCTGGGGCGAGCAGTACTTC
.	TRBV12-3/TRBV12-4	TRBJ2-7	.	CASSLALGLQYF	TGTGCCAGCAGTTTAGCCCTAGGTTTGCAGTACTTC
.	TRBV15	TRBJ1-6	.	CATSRDRTGNSPLHF	TGTGCCACCAGCAGAGATCGTACAGGGAACTCACCCCTCCACTTT
.	TRBV27	TRBJ2-3	TRBD2	CASSLGLAVTDTQYF	TGTGCCAGCAGTTTGGGACTAGCGGTCACAGATACGCAGTATTTT
.	TRBV3-1/TRBV3-2	TRBJ1-1	.	CASSLGANTEAFF	TGTGCCAGCAGCCTGGGCGCGAACACTGAAGCTTTCTTT
.	TRBV5-1	TRBJ2-7	TRBD1	CASSWGQEENYEQYF	TGCGCCAGCAGCTGGGGACAGGAAGAAAACTACGAGCAGTACTTC
.	TRBV7-9	TRBJ2-7	TRBD2	CASSFSGVSSYEQYF	TGTGCCAGCAGCTTTAGCGGGGTGAGCTCCTACGAGCAGTACTTC
.	TRBV18	TRBJ1-2	TRBD1	CASSPGQGDYGYTF	TGTGCCAGCTCACCCGGACAGGGGGACTATGGCTACACCTTC
.	TRBV12-3/TRBV12-4	TRBJ1-2	.	CASTTGIAGYTF	TGTGCCAGTACTACAGGGATTGCTGGCTACACCTTC
.	TRBV6-4	TRBJ2-7	.	CASRVSGYEQYF	TGTGCCAGCAGGGTCAGCGGCTACGAGCAGTACTTC
once	TRBV6-5	TRBJ1-6	.	CASSSALRLHSPLHF	TGTGCCAGCAGTTCGGCCCTGCGGTTACATTCACCCCTCCACTTT
.	TRBV2	TRBJ2-7	TRBD2	CASSVGAGVSYEQYF	TGTGCCAGCAGTGTAGGAGCGGGGGTTTCCTACGAGCAGTACTTC
.	TRBV4-3	TRBJ2-1	TRBD1	CASSQTTGGRGYNEQFF	TGCGCCAGCAGCCAAACCACAGGGGGGAGAGGGTACAATGAGCAGTTCTTC
once	TRBV4-1	TRBJ1-5	.	CASSQGRGRQPQHF	TGCGCCAGCAGCCAGGGTAGGGGTAGGCAGCCCCAGCATTTT